The clone carrying this T cell receptor (beta chain) was seen once. Sequencing templates came from extracted RNA that was reverse transcribed into cDNA. Only in-frame clones appear in the TCRdb table, and some are missing; sequencing was by immunoSEQ multiplex PCR. The table includes 250,000 to 300,000 clones, nearly 60% detected once. These data belong to a study of CD8+ T cells in alopecia areata. Study in general: The authors scored treated patients' severity by affected scalp percentage.

Noted treatment: oral pan-JAK inhibitor, 5-10 mg twice daily. CDR3 length: 12 amino acids. Trimming took 8 bases from V and 3 from J, leaving 11 bases between them. Germline V gives CDR1 SQVTM, CDR2 ANQGSEA. The V gene is TRBV29-1, the J gene TRBJ2-1; D might be TRBD2 (5 bases). Source: CD4+ T cells sorted from blood, taken at week 24, from a patient treated with tofacitinib. This TCR came from a human donor with alopecia areata. DNA for the CDR3: TGCAGCACTAATCGGGACTACAATGAGCAGTTCTTC. The encoded protein is CSTNRDYNEQFF.